This T cell receptor beta chain was retrieved from a study of blood T cell repertoires in COVID-19. Study-wide background: T cells, B-cell-depleted T cells, or PBMCs provided the cDNA or gDNA that served as material.

Those enrolled, adults aged about 18 to 89 years, came from 25 or so US areas. Among Cohort 3 donors, those recovered had two negative PCRs, clearance, or symptom resolution. Only in-frame clones appear in the TCRdb table, and some are missing; sequencing was by immunoSEQ multiplex PCR. The table has fewer than 200,000 clones, around 82% seen once. Germline V gives CDR1 LGHDT, CDR2 YNNKEL (reference sequence). V gave up 5 bases and J gave up 7 bases, with 12 bases separating them. CDR3 length equals 14 residues. The clonotype comes from a man aged 55-75 years who had recovered from COVID-19. Sequencing was performed on PBMCs or T cells enriched from blood (not recorded which). The chain combines TRBV3-1 (or the pseudogene TRBV3-2) with TRBJ1-6, with a possible D match to TRBD1 (5 bases). CDR3 region: CASSETARNSPLHF. Written as DNA, the CDR3 is TGTGCCAGCAGCGAGACAGCCCGAAATTCACCCCTCCACTTT.